The T cell receptor beta chain described here comes from a study of Tregs in tolerant kidney transplant recipients. CD4+CD25+CD127- Tregs, CD4+CD25- non-Tregs, CD4 and CD8 cells were sorted. Study conclusions and caveats: Changing PCR primers prevented nucleotide comparison between some patients' samples. Antigen-driven expansion was suggested because donor-specific Tregs expanded more than all Tregs in tolerant patients.

Produced via immunoSEQ multiplex PCR; TCRdb's table is partial and in-frame only. The sample has some 66,000 clones; 80% to 95% are singletons. In its sample, this clone was seen once. Its antigen is unknown. The CDR3 runs to 15 residues. The V gene's germline CDR1 is PRHDT and CDR2 FYEKMQ (reference sequence). J lost 2 bases, V lost 5 bases, and 5 bases had no gene match. V and J are TRBV13 and TRBJ2-3, with 9 bases fitting TRBD2. The TCR comes from a human donor who received a combined kidney and bone marrow transplant. The material was CD8+ T cells from blood, obtained before the transplant. CDR3 nucleotide sequence: TGTGCCAGCAGCACTAGCGGGTATATCACAGATACGCAGTATTTT. Encoded protein: CASSTSGYITDTQYF. Filled out from reference TRBV13 and TRBJ2-3, the complete variable domain reads AAGVIQSPRHLIKEKRETATLKCYPIPRHDTVYWYQQGPGQDPQFLISFYEKMQSDKGSIPDRFSAQQFSDYHSELNMSSLELGDSALYFCASSTSGYITDTQYFGPGTRLTVL.